Shown below are 27 T cell receptor beta chains from a single sample sequenced in a study of cytomegalovirus exposure and HLA in healthy donors. Primers included in the PCR were 60 Vbeta and 13 Jbeta primers. The method was immunoSEQ multiplex PCR; TCRdb's version includes in-frame clones alone and lacks a portion of them. The sample holds 110,000 to 150,000 clones, more than 60% seen once. The sequenced sample was PBMCs. These receptors came from a woman between 45 and 65 years old in good health and CMV-seropositive.

The rearrangement uses TRBV6-1 and TRBJ2-2; the match to TRBD2 covers 8 bases. Germline V gene lookup returns CDR1 MNHNS and CDR2 SASEGT. The CDR3 has 17 residues. Trimming cost V 2 bases and J 2 bases; bases outside gene matches: 7. In DNA form, the CDR3 reads TGTGCCAGCAGTGAACTCGGGAGGGGGTCTAACACCGGGGAGCTGTTTTTT. It specifies CASSELGRGSNTGELFF.

V usage is TRBV6-5 and J usage is TRBJ2-7; 8 nucleotides agree with TRBD1. The CDR3 runs to 14 residues. The V and J ends lost 8 bases and 0 bases, in that order; junction bases with no gene match: 6. Germline CDR1 MNHEY, CDR2 SVGAGI. CDR3 sequence (DNA): TGTGCCAGCTGCAGGGGGCTAGACTCCTACGAGCAGTACTTC. It specifies CASCRGLDSYEQYF.

This rearrangement joins TRBV7-9 to TRBJ2-5; 9 bases are a match to TRBD1. From germline, CDR1 is SEHNR and CDR2 FQNEAQ (reference sequence). This CDR3 has 15 residues. J lost 5 bases, V lost 3 bases, and 7 bases had no gene match. The CDR3 DNA sequence: TGTGCCAGCAGCTTGGCTACAGGGGGCGGCGAGACCCAGTACTTC. Its protein product is CASSLATGGGETQYF.

The V and J genes are TRBV9 and TRBJ2-5; the match to TRBD1 covers 7 bases. Per germline, CDR1 SGDLS and CDR2 YYNGEE. The CDR3 sequence is 15 residues long. The V gene end was trimmed by 3 bases and the J gene end by 5 bases; junction bases not matched to a gene: 10. CDR3 sequence: CASSAQRQGRETQYF. The CDR3 region has the DNA TGTGCCAGCAGCGCGCAAAGACAGGGTAGGGAGACCCAGTACTTC.

The chain combines TRBV5-1 with TRBJ2-5, with D perhaps TRBD2 (7 bases). Looked up from germline, CDR1 is SGHRS and CDR2 is YFSETQ. V gave up 4 bases and J gave up 4 bases, with 11 bases separating them. This CDR3 is 13 amino acids long. The CDR3 sequence is CASSVRGPETQYF. The CDR3 DNA follows: TGCGCCAGCAGCGTGCGGGGGCCAGAGACCCAGTACTTC.

The chain has TRBV7-3 and TRBJ2-7, with D perhaps TRBD1 (6 bases). The CDR3 runs 14 residues. V was pared by 3 bases and J by 5 bases, with 14 bases between. Per germline, CDR1 SGHTA and CDR2 FQGTGA. The CDR3, as DNA: TGTGCCAGCAGCTTCCAGTCAGGGGACCACGAGCAGTACTTC. This translates into CASSFQSGDHEQYF. The full variable domain, completed using reference TRBV7-3 and TRBJ2-7, is GAGVSQTPSNKVTEKGKYVELRCDPISGHTALYWYRQSLGQGPEFLIYFQGTGAADDSGLPNDRFFAVRPEGSVSTLKIQRTERGDSAVYLCASSFQSGDHEQYFGPGTRLTVT.

The chain uses TRBV5-6 and TRBJ1-2, with D perhaps matching TRBD1 (6 bases). CDR3 length: 15 residues. Germline CDR1 is SGHDT and CDR2 is YYEEEE. Trimming shortened V by 4 bases and J by 4 bases, and 17 bases separated the two germline ends. CDR3 coding DNA: TGTGCCAGCAGCCCGGGGGGCCGGCCACTCTATGGCTACACCTTC. It translates to CASSPGGRPLYGYTF.

The chain carries TRBV28 and TRBJ2-5, with TRBD1 identical over 9 bases. The CDR3 is 15 amino acids. Germline trimming cut 6 bases from V and 5 bases from J; bases unmatched to any gene: 10. Looked up from germline, CDR1 is MDHEN and CDR2 is SYDVKM. CDR3 loop: CASRTGTGIQETQYF. In nucleotides, the CDR3 is TGTGCCAGCAGGACTGGGACAGGGATTCAGGAGACCCAGTACTTC.

The chain couples TRBV11-3 to TRBJ2-5; D is possibly TRBD2 (7 bases). The germline V and J ends were trimmed by 4 bases and 2 bases, with 20 bases remaining between them. The CDR3 has 17 amino acids. Germline lookup yields CDR1 SGHNT and CDR2 YENEEA. As DNA, the CDR3 is TGTGCCAGCAGCTCCTATGGCGCGGGGGCTGCACAAGAGACCCAGTACTTC. Encoded protein: CASSSYGAGAAQETQYF.

V gene TRBV18 combines with J gene TRBJ2-1; D may be TRBD1 (6 bases). V gave up 4 bases and J gave up 9 bases, with 10 bases separating them. The CDR3 is 12 amino acids. Germline V gene lookup returns CDR1 KGHSH and CDR2 LQKENI. CDR3 region: CASSLQGSEQFF. Written as DNA, the CDR3 is TGTGCCAGCTCACTGCAGGGGTCTGAGCAGTTCTTC.

V gene TRBV6-6 combines with J gene TRBJ2-3, with D perhaps TRBD2 (6 bases). V shed 4 bases and J shed 10 bases, with 21 bases lying between them. CDR1 and CDR2 (germline): MNHNY, SVGAGI (reference sequence). The CDR3 has 15 residues. In DNA form, the CDR3 reads TGTGCCAGCAGTTCCACCGCGGGGACCGAAATGGCGCAGTATTTT. Protein product: CASSSTAGTEMAQYF.

The chain is built from TRBV11-2 and TRBJ1-4; D is undetermined. The CDR3 runs 15 residues. Germline V gene sequence: CDR1 SGHAT, CDR2 FQNNGV. Trimming removed 5 bases at V and 4 bases at J, with 14 bases between. CDR3 nucleotide sequence: TGTGCCAGCAGCCCCTCGGGAGGGTTTAATGAAAAACTGTTTTTT. This sequence encodes CASSPSGGFNEKLFF.

CDR3 loop: CASSLAFASSGNTIYF. The CDR3 DNA reads as TGCGCCAGCAGCTTGGCCTTCGCCAGCTCTGGAAACACCATATATTTT. The J gene is TRBJ1-3, the V gene TRBV5-1; unclear D gene. This CDR3 is 16 amino acids long. V was shortened by 0 bases and J by 0 bases, with 10 bases between the two germline ends. Germline V gene lookup returns CDR1 SGHRS and CDR2 YFSETQ.

This chain connects TRBV28 to TRBJ2-3; D gene ambiguous. The ends were cut back, 5 bases at V and 6 bases at J, with 9 bases in the middle. The CDR3 sequence is 12 residues long. Germline assignment: CDR1 MDHEN and CDR2 SYDVKM. CDR3 protein: CASSVVSDTQYF. For the CDR3, the DNA is TGTGCCAGCAGTGTCGTTTCTGATACGCAGTATTTT.

V and J are TRBV16 and TRBJ2-7; the match to TRBD1 covers 9 bases. Germline V gives CDR1 KGHSY, CDR2 FQNENV. There are 13 residues in the CDR3. The ends lost 5 bases at V and 7 bases at J; junction bases unmatched: 6. The CDR3 DNA is TGTGCCAGCAGCGGGACAGGGACTGGTGAGCAGTACTTC. It yields the protein CASSGTGTGEQYF.

CDR3 bases: TGTGCCAGCAGCTTAGAAGGTGTCCGGGGGGAGACCCAGTACTTC. This translates into CASSLEGVRGETQYF. The V call is TRBV7-8, the J call TRBJ2-5, with D perhaps matching TRBD2 (6 bases). Per the germline V gene, CDR1 is SGHVS and CDR2 is FQNEAQ. There are 15 residues in the CDR3. Trimming pared 1 base from V and 5 bases from J, leaving 14 bases between.

The chain links TRBV7-9 to TRBJ2-5; D gene ambiguous. This CDR3 has 12 amino acids. The germline V and J ends were trimmed by 5 bases and 6 bases, with 10 bases remaining between them. Germline values: CDR1 SEHNR, CDR2 FQNEAQ (reference sequence). The CDR3 is CASSPPEKTQYF. The CDR3 DNA follows: TGTGCCAGCAGCCCCCCCGAGAAGACCCAGTACTTC.

This chain links TRBV7-9 with TRBJ2-5; a weak D match, TRBD1 (5 bases). V was clipped by 7 bases and J by 1 base, with 16 bases between them. The germline CDR1 and CDR2 sequences are SEHNR and FQNEAQ (reference sequence). CDR3 length equals 15 residues. The DNA of the CDR3 is TGTGCCAGCAACTTCGCGGAAGGGGCCCAAGAGACCCAGTACTTC. It specifies CASNFAEGAQETQYF.

J is TRBJ1-6 and V is TRBV7-3; D perhaps matches TRBD1 (5 bases). The CDR3 runs to 14 residues. Germline CDR1 is SGHTA and CDR2 is FQGTGA. V shed 2 bases and J shed 10 bases, with 12 bases lying between them. The CDR3 sequence: CASSLQGSGSPLHF. Here the CDR3 DNA reads TGTGCCAGCAGCTTACAGGGATCGGGCTCACCCCTCCACTTT.

This chain joins TRBV11-2 and TRBJ2-2, with D perhaps TRBD2 (6 bases). V was shortened by 4 bases and J by 6 bases, with 21 bases between the two germline ends. Germline loops: CDR1 SGHAT, CDR2 FQNNGV. The CDR3 covers 17 residues. CDR3 loop: CASSSRSEGIVPGELFF. The CDR3 coding sequence is TGTGCCAGCAGCTCCCGGTCGGAGGGAATTGTTCCCGGGGAGCTGTTTTTT.

The V and J genes are TRBV6-5 and TRBJ1-6; weak D call: TRBD1 (5 bases). V was cut by 4 bases and J by 7 bases, with 17 bases left in between. This CDR3 region has 16 residues. From germline, CDR1 is MNHEY and CDR2 SVGAGI. CDR3 sequence reads: CASSFLMGPSNSPLHF. CDR3 nucleotides: TGTGCCAGCAGTTTCCTAATGGGGCCGTCGAATTCACCCCTCCACTTT.

Points on this clone: One end of the junction varies from germline; a read error may be responsible. The chain recombines TRBV7-9 with TRBJ2-1; D remains unclear. The CDR3 length is 11 residues. Germline assignment: CDR1 SEHNR and CDR2 FQNEAQ (reference sequence). The chain's CDR3 is CASSSNNEQFF. The CDR3 coding sequence is TGTGCCAGCAGCTCCAACAATGAGCAGTTCTTC. Combining the CDR3 with reference TRBV7-9 and TRBJ2-1 gives the whole variable domain DTGVSQNPRHKITKRGQNVTFRCDPISEHNRLYWYRQTLGQGPEFLTYFQNEAQLEKSRLLSDRFSAERPKGSFSTLEIQRTEQGDSAMYLCASSSNNEQFFGPGTRLTVL.

The chain carries TRBV30 and TRBJ1-5, with no clear D. Germline V CDR1 and CDR2: GTSNPN, SVGIG (reference sequence). The CDR3 extends over 13 amino acids. The germline V and J ends were trimmed by 1 base and 5 bases, with 9 bases remaining between them. CDR3 residues: CAWSGRLDQPQHF. CDR3 DNA: TGTGCCTGGAGTGGTAGACTAGATCAGCCCCAGCATTTT.

This clone has a handful of counts. The chain combines TRBV27 with TRBJ2-3, with 8 positions matching TRBD2. Germline-derived CDR1 and CDR2 are MNHEY and SMNVEV (reference sequence). CDR3 length equals 17 residues. V gave up 5 bases and J gave up 2 bases; unmatched junction bases: 12. CDR3 sequence (DNA): TGTGCCAGCAGTAAGCGCTTCGCGGGGGGACTCACAGATACGCAGTATTTT. It encodes CASSKRFAGGLTDTQYF.

The chain has TRBV5-1 and TRBJ1-1, with D possibly being TRBD1 (6 bases). Germline assignment: CDR1 SGHRS and CDR2 YFSETQ. Trimming took off 4 bases at V and 1 base at J, with 11 bases between the two ends. The CDR3 length is 14 residues. CDR3 coding DNA: TGCGCCAGCAGCCCGAGGACAGAGAACACTGAAGCTTTCTTT. It translates to CASSPRTENTEAFF.

The V call is TRBV12-5, the J call TRBJ1-1; D gene ambiguous. The germline V and J ends were trimmed by 0 bases and 0 bases, with 8 bases remaining between them. The CDR3 contains 15 residues. Germline V gives CDR1 LGHNT, CDR2 FRNRAP. The DNA of the CDR3 is TGTGCTAGTGGTTTGGTAAAGGACTTGAACACTGAAGCTTTCTTT. Amino acids: CASGLVKDLNTEAFF.

The chain is built from TRBV28 and TRBJ1-2; D possibly corresponds to TRBD1 (6 bases). The germline V gene encodes CDR1 MDHEN and CDR2 SYDVKM. The V gene lost 11 bases and the J gene lost 4 bases, with 14 bases spanning the gap. The CDR3 loop spans 12 amino acids. Here the CDR3 DNA reads TGTGCCGGGGATACAGGGTCCTATGGCTACACCTTC. This sequence encodes CAGDTGSYGYTF.